This TCR beta chain stems from a study of blood T cell repertoires in COVID-19. Turning to the study itself: Material from acute and convalescent COVID-19 was sourced from the United States, Italy and Spain. The analysed material was cDNA or gDNA that came from T cells, B-cell-depleted T cells, or PBMCs.

This clone has only one observation. With V trimmed by 6 bases and J by 5 bases, 4 bases remained unmatched. The germline CDR1 and CDR2 sequences are MNHEY and SVGAGI. The CDR3 length is 14 residues. Repertoires were generated with immunoSEQ multiplex PCR, while TCRdb's copy carries only in-frame clones and drops some. The data contain roughly 78,000 clones, approximately 89% of them singletons. The sequencing input was peripheral blood. V and J are TRBV6-5 and TRBJ2-2, with 9 bases fitting TRBD1. This TCR came from a woman aged 55-70 years with acute or convalescent COVID-19. The CDR3 region has the DNA TGTGCCAGCAGGACAGGGGGTCGAACCGGGGAGCTGTTTTTT. It yields the protein CASRTGGRTGELFF.